This T cell receptor beta chain is drawn from a study of blood T cell repertoires in COVID-19. This clone was picked up one time. Methods used by the authors: How many nucleated cells were present was estimated from reference gene primer amplification. Some clones are missing from TCRdb's copy, which holds only in-frame ones; the method was immunoSEQ multiplex PCR. Clone size and V and J calls were adopted from that table, with D and trimming inferred from the DNA. The sample lists more than 95,000 clones; around 90% were seen once. CDR1 LNHDA and CDR2 SQIVND come from the germline V gene (reference sequence). The CDR3 covers 15 residues. J was trimmed by 1 base and V by 6 bases; bases with no gene match: 7.

The chain links TRBV19 to TRBJ1-2, with 8 bases lining up with TRBD1. The sample consisted of peripheral blood. The source is a human donor in a cohort sampled during active COVID-19. CDR3 nucleotide sequence: TGTGCCAGTAGCACCGGACAGGGATATAACTATGGCTACACCTTC. It encodes CASSTGQGYNYGYTF.